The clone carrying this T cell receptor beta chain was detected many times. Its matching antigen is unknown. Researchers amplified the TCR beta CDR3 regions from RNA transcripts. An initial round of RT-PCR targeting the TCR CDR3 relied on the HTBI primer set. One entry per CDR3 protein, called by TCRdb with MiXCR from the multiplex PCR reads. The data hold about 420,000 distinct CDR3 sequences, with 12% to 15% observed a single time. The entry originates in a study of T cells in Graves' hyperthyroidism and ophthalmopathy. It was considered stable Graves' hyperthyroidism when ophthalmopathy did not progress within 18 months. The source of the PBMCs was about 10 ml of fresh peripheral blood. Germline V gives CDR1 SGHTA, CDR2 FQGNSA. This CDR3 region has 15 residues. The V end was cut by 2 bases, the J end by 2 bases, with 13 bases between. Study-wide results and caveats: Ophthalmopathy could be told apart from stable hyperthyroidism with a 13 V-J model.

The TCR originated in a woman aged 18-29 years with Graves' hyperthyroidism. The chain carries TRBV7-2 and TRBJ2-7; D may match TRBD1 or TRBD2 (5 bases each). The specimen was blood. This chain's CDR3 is CASSLYPGSPYEQYF. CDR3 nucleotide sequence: TGTGCCAGCAGCTTATACCCAGGGAGCCCCTACGAGCAGTACTTC.